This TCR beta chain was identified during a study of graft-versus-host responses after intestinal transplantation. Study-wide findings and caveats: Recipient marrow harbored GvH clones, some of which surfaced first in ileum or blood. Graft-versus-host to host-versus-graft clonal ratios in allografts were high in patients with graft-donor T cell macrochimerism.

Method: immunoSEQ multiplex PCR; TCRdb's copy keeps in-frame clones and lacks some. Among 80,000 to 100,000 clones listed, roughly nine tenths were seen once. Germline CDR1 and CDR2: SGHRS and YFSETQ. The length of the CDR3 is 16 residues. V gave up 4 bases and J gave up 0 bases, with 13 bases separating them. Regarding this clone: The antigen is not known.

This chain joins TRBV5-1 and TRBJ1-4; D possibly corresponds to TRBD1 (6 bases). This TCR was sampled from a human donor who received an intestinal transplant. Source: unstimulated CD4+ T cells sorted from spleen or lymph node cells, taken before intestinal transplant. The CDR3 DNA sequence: TGCGCCAGCAGCCCGTCCAGGGGTGCAACTAATGAAAAACTGTTTTTT. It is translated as CASSPSRGATNEKLFF.